This T cell receptor (beta chain) was recorded in a study of monozygotic twins with inflammatory bowel disease. The total RNA came straight from whole blood, and T cells were not sorted beforehand. As regards this clonotype: Its antigen remains unknown.

Study-level results: Twins with IBD had fewer clonotypes in common with others than healthy twins, particularly during disease activity.

The unique tags termed UMIs, each holding a 6-nucleotide sample barcode, were added by means of template switching. Reanalyzing the 5' RACE reads, TCRdb keeps one entry per CDR3 protein, without DNA. The sample's table shows 330,000 or so distinct CDR3 sequences. CDR3 size: 12 residues. Germline V CDR1 and CDR2: MDHEN, SYDVKM. The V call is TRBV28, the J call TRBJ2-5. Sequencing input: blood. This receptor was identified in a human donor with ulcerative colitis or Crohn's disease, or a healthy co-twin of an affected twin (not recorded which). CDR3 residues: CASIQSQETQYF.